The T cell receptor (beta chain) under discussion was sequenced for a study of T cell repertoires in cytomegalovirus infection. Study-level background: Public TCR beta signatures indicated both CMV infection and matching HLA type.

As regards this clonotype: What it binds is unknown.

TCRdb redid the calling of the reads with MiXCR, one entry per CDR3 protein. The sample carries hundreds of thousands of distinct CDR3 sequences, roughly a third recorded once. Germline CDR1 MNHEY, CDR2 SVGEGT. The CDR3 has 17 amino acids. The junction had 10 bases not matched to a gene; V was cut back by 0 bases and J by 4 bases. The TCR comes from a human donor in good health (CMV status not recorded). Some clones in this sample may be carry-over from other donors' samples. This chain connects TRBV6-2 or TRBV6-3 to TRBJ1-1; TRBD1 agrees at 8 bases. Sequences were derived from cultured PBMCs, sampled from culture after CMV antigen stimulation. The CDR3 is CASSYSRTGIRITEAFF. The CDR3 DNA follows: TGTGCCAGCAGTTACTCCCGGACAGGGATACGGATCACTGAAGCTTTCTTT.